This record looks at one TCR beta chain sequence and its context. Time point noted: baseline pretreatment blood. The treatment was: 15 Gy SBRT to primary tumor, nephrectomy 4 weeks later. After SBRT, blood was collected at 2 and 4 weeks, plus baseline. The sample belongs to a study of radiation and T cells in renal cell carcinoma. Produced via immunoSEQ multiplex PCR; TCRdb's table is partial and in-frame only. In the table there are about 160,000 clones, 88% of which are singletons. The CDR3 contains 16 residues. Trimming took 7 bases from V and 4 from J, leaving 20 bases between them. Per germline, CDR1 LNHDA and CDR2 SQIVND (reference sequence).

The sequence was obtained from a woman in her 70s with renal cell carcinoma. The sequences come from blood, collected from a patient whose treatment included radiotherapy and nephrectomy. This sequence joins TRBV19 and TRBJ2-1; D gene uncertain. The CDR3 reads CASTAKYRTEYNEQFF. The DNA for the CDR3 is TGTGCCAGTACCGCCAAGTATCGGACGGAGTACAATGAGCAGTTCTTC. Complete variable domain (other parts from reference TRBV19 and TRBJ2-1): DGGITQSPKYLFRKEGQNVTLSCEQNLNHDAMYWYRQDPGQGLRLIYYSQIVNDFQKGDIAEGYSVSREKKESFPLTVTSAQKNPTAFYLCASTAKYRTEYNEQFFGPGTRLTVL.